The 21 T cell receptor beta chains below were found in one sample sequenced in a study of human T cells and chemical hapten exposure. In TCRdb, the RACE reads were re-called with MiXCR into one record per CDR3 protein. Of around 250,000 distinct CDR3 sequences listed, around 9.3% are singletons. Sample time point: pre-sensitization, week 0. Indicated treatment: therapeutic diphenylcyclopropenone sensitization with weekly scalp DPC. Material: whole blood, obtained in connection with sensitization to the hapten diphenylcyclopropenone (DPC). These receptors came from a woman in her thirties or forties with alopecia areata. Some clones in this sample may be carry-over from other donors' samples.

The table lists this clonotype with a few counts. The chain is built from TRBV6-5 and TRBJ1-3; TRBD1 aligns across 7 bases. V shed 2 bases, J shed 1 base, and the junction held 2 bases outside the gene matches. The CDR3 runs to 15 residues. The germline CDR1 and CDR2 sequences are MNHEY and SVGAGI. The CDR3 DNA sequence: TGTGCCAGCAGTTACGCAGGGGGTTCTGGAAACACCATATATTTT. Translated, it gives CASSYAGGSGNTIYF.

The chain employs TRBV7-2 and TRBJ2-1; 12 positions agree with TRBD2. The CDR3 runs to 16 residues. J gave up 5 bases and V 4 bases, and 6 bases lay outside the gene matches. Germline CDR1 SGHTA, CDR2 FQGNSA. This CDR3 is CASSSPRTSGDNEQFF. DNA for the CDR3: TGTGCCAGCAGCTCACCCCGGACTAGCGGGGACAATGAGCAGTTCTTC.

This clonotype was detected only a few times. The chain joins TRBV28 to TRBJ2-7; no clear D gene. The CDR3 contains 13 residues. Looked up from germline, CDR1 is MDHEN and CDR2 is SYDVKM. V lost 6 bases to trimming and J lost 0 bases, with 9 bases between them. This CDR3 is CASSNSYSYEQYF. The CDR3 nucleotides are TGTGCCAGCAGCAACAGTTACTCCTACGAGCAGTACTTC. Complete variable domain (other parts from reference TRBV28 and TRBJ2-7): DVKVTQSSRYLVKRTGEKVFLECVQDMDHENMFWYRQDPGLGLRLIYFSYDVKMKEKGDIPEGYSVSREKKERFSLILESASTNQTSMYLCASSNSYSYEQYFGPGTRLTVT.

This clonotype has just a few counts. The chain carries TRBV29-1 and TRBJ2-3; 9 positions match TRBD1. Germline assignment: CDR1 SQVTM and CDR2 ANQGSEA. CDR3 length: 16 amino acids. Trimming took 7 bases from V and 1 from J; bases not matched to a gene: 12. Here the CDR3 DNA reads TGCAGCGCGGGGGGACAGGGATGGACTGGCACAGATACGCAGTATTTT. Its translation: CSAGGQGWTGTDTQYF.

The V call is TRBV28, the J call TRBJ2-7; D is possibly TRBD2 (6 bases). Trimming shortened V by 7 bases and J by 0 bases, and 16 bases separated the two germline ends. Germline V lookup: CDR1 MDHEN, CDR2 SYDVKM. The CDR3 has 15 residues. CDR3 sequence (DNA): TGTGCCAGCAAGGGCGGGGAACGAGCCTCCTACGAGCAGTACTTC. It codes for CASKGGERASYEQYF.

This clonotype occurred a few times. The chain has TRBV29-1 and TRBJ2-7; 9 bases are a match to TRBD1. The CDR3 runs to 13 residues. V shed 3 bases and J 5 bases; nucleotides not matched to a gene: 5. CDR1 and CDR2 (germline): SQVTM, ANQGSEA. CDR3 in amino acids: CSVDSDRGNEQYF. The CDR3 nucleotides read TGCAGCGTTGATTCGGACAGGGGAAACGAGCAGTACTTC.

The chain recombines TRBV27 with TRBJ2-2, with a tentative D call TRBD2 (5 bases). The CDR3 extends over 15 amino acids. Per germline, CDR1 MNHEY and CDR2 SMNVEV (reference sequence). Trimming took off 3 bases at V and 4 bases at J, with 12 bases between the two ends. CDR3 loop: CASSLGELFTGELFF. As DNA, the CDR3 is TGTGCCAGCAGTTTGGGAGAATTGTTCACCGGGGAGCTGTTTTTT.

This clonotype was detected only a few times. V and J are TRBV12-3 or TRBV12-4 and TRBJ2-3, with TRBD1 as a possible D gene (6 bases). CDR3 length: 15 residues. V gave up 0 bases and J gave up 4 bases, with 11 bases separating them. The chain's CDR3 is CASSLAGAGADTQYF. As DNA, the CDR3 is TGTGCCAGCAGTTTAGCGGGGGCAGGGGCAGATACGCAGTATTTT.

Remarks on this clonotype: Without the conserved terminal phenylalanine or tryptophan, this CDR3 likely stems from a read error. This chain connects TRBV12-3 or TRBV12-4 to TRBJ1-6, with D perhaps TRBD1 (6 bases). CDR3 length: 14 residues. The V end was cut by 3 bases, the J end by 10 bases, with 13 bases between. CDR3 DNA: TGTGCCAGCAGTTTCAACAGGGCGGGCTCACCCCTCCACCTT. Encoded protein: CASSFNRAGSPLHL.

This clonotype was detected only a few times. V is TRBV6-1 and J is TRBJ1-2; D unresolved. Trimming removed 6 bases at V and 5 bases at J, with 10 bases between. The CDR3 is 12 amino acids. Germline assignment: CDR1 MNHNS and CDR2 SASEGT. In DNA, the CDR3 is TGTGCCAGCAGCTCCCTGGGGTATGGCTACACCTTC. Its translation: CASSSLGYGYTF.

Ten or more counts support this clonotype. The chain uses TRBV7-9 and TRBJ2-4; 8 nucleotides align to TRBD1. Germline CDR1 reads SEHNR; CDR2 reads FQNEAQ (reference sequence). V lost 5 bases and J lost 3; bases outside the gene matches: 6. This CDR3 comprises 15 residues. Here the CDR3 reads CASSQWTGSKNIQYF. In DNA, the CDR3 is TGTGCCAGCAGCCAATGGACAGGGAGCAAAAACATTCAGTACTTC. Drawing the rest from reference TRBV7-9 and TRBJ2-4, the complete variable domain is DTGVSQNPRHKITKRGQNVTFRCDPISEHNRLYWYRQTLGQGPEFLTYFQNEAQLEKSRLLSDRFSAERPKGSFSTLEIQRTEQGDSAMYLCASSQWTGSKNIQYFGAGTRLSVL.

The rearrangement joins TRBV7-9 to TRBJ2-2; D is ambiguous. CDR1 is SEHNR, CDR2 FQNEAQ, per germline (reference sequence). This CDR3 is built from 14 residues. V gave up 5 bases and J gave up 5 bases, with 12 bases separating them. CDR3: CASSRNLQTGELFF. In DNA, the CDR3 is TGTGCCAGCAGCAGAAACCTTCAAACCGGGGAGCTGTTTTTT.

In DNA form, the CDR3 reads TGTGCCAGCAGGGGGGGGAATGAGCAGTTCTTC. Protein sequence: CASRGGNEQFF. The chain recombines TRBV3-1 with TRBJ2-1, with 7 bases that match TRBD2. Trimming took 6 bases from V and 7 from J; bases not matched to a gene: 0. Germline CDR1 and CDR2: LGHDT and YNNKEL (reference sequence). The CDR3 totals 11 residues.

The rearrangement uses TRBV5-1 and TRBJ2-2; D tentatively fits TRBD1 or TRBD2 (5 bases each). CDR3 length equals 14 residues. V lost 7 bases and J lost 4, with 14 bases in between. Germline V gives CDR1 SGHRS, CDR2 YFSETQ. The CDR3 coding sequence is TGCGCCAGCCGCAGAGGGGCCTCCACCGGGGAGCTGTTTTTT. It encodes CASRRGASTGELFF.

This rearrangement joins TRBV7-2 to TRBJ2-3; D not certain. Germline V gene lookup returns CDR1 SGHTA and CDR2 FQGNSA. V was clipped by 5 bases and J by 5 bases, with 11 bases between them. The CDR3 spans 13 residues. This chain's CDR3 is CASSQRAQDTQYF. The CDR3 nucleotides are TGTGCCAGCAGCCAAAGGGCCCAAGATACGCAGTATTTT. Full variable domain (remainder filled in from reference TRBV7-2 and TRBJ2-3): GAGVSQSPSNKVTEKGKDVELRCDPISGHTALYWYRQSLGQGLEFLIYFQGNSAPDKSGLPSDRFSAERTGGSVSTLTIQRTQQEDSAVYLCASSQRAQDTQYFGPGTRLTVL.

The chain carries TRBV29-1 and TRBJ2-7, with TRBD1 matching over 7 bases. The germline V gene encodes CDR1 SQVTM and CDR2 ANQGSEA. CDR3 length: 14 residues. V was pared by 7 bases and J by 5 bases, with 14 bases of the junction left unmatched. The CDR3 DNA reads TGCAGCGCCCGACAGGGCTTCGGGGTAGACGAGCAGTACTTC. Translated: CSARQGFGVDEQYF.

This clonotype was detected ten times or more. The chain carries TRBV4-1 and TRBJ2-3; D perhaps matches TRBD2 (5 bases). The CDR3 is made up of 15 amino acids. V shed 0 bases and J shed 2 bases, with 9 bases lying between them. Germline CDR1 MGHRA, CDR2 YSYEKL. CDR3 coding DNA: TGCGCCAGCAGCCAAGATAGAGCGGTCACAGATACGCAGTATTTT. Translated: CASSQDRAVTDTQYF.

This clonotype was recorded at least ten times. The chain is built from TRBV6-2 or TRBV6-3 and TRBJ2-1; D is perhaps TRBD1 (6 bases). The V gene's germline CDR1 is MNHEY and CDR2 SVGEGT. V lost 4 bases and J 7 bases, leaving 11 bases between the germline ends. The CDR3 runs 13 residues. CDR3: CASSSRDRNEQFF. The CDR3, as DNA: TGTGCCAGCAGTTCCCGAGACAGGAATGAGCAGTTCTTC.

This clonotype was counted ten times or more. This chain links TRBV6-2 or TRBV6-3 with TRBJ1-4; D perhaps matches TRBD1 (5 bases). The CDR3 length is 17 residues. Germline CDR1 and CDR2: MNHEY and SVGEGT. The V and J ends lost 5 bases and 0 bases respectively, with 16 bases between them. The CDR3, as DNA: TGTGCCAGCAGTCCCATCGCCGGACACGCAACTAATGAAAAACTGTTTTTT. Translated: CASSPIAGHATNEKLFF.

This chain connects TRBV7-9 to TRBJ2-1; the match to TRBD2 covers 9 bases. This CDR3 has 18 residues. Germline assignment: CDR1 SEHNR and CDR2 FQNEAQ (reference sequence). The J segment lost 5 bases and the V segment lost 2 bases, leaving 13 bases of the junction unmatched. The CDR3, as DNA: TGTGCCAGCAGCTTACGGCTTGGGGCGGGAGGGATAGACAATGAGCAGTTCTTC. Amino acids: CASSLRLGAGGIDNEQFF.

This clonotype was seen a handful of times. The chain recombines TRBV6-1 with TRBJ2-1; 15 bases agree with TRBD2. The ends lost 5 bases at V and 9 bases at J; junction bases unmatched: 14. The CDR3 is 18 residues long. Per germline, CDR1 MNHNS and CDR2 SASEGT. Here the CDR3 DNA reads TGTGCCAGCAGTTCCCGGGTCCCGAAGGGACTAGCGGGAGGTGAGCAGTTCTTC. Protein product: CASSSRVPKGLAGGEQFF.